A selection of T cell receptor beta chains follows, all from one sample in a study of identifying expanded T cells in peripheral blood. Profiling relied on immunoSEQ multiplex PCR, and the TCRdb table lists in-frame clones only, not all of them. The sample has about 130,000 clones; 86% are singletons. Sequences were obtained from blood. Receptors were obtained from a person aged 18-70 years in good health. Each CDR3 is given with its conserved first and last residue. Fields, in order: CDR3 length, V gene, D gene, J gene, clone size, CDR3 protein, CDR3 DNA. D genes are given only for firm matches. The size field is filled for only some rows; it gives once, few, many or a size class.

13,TRBV28,NA,TRBJ1-1,NA,CASSPQVNTEAFF,TGTGCCAGCAGCCCACAGGTGAACACTGAAGCTTTCTTT
15,TRBV7-2,NA,TRBJ1-4,once,CASSFGTGTGTGVFF,NA
17,TRBV9,TRBD2,TRBJ2-3,NA,CASSAVKGLAGADTQYF,TGTGCCAGCAGCGCGGTAAAGGGTCTAGCGGGGGCCGATACGCAGTATTTT
14,TRBV5-1,NA,TRBJ1-2,few,CASSLGQGMYGYTF,TGCGCCAGCAGCTTGGGGCAGGGGATGTATGGCTACACCTTC
16,TRBV5-1,TRBD2,TRBJ2-1,NA,CASSLTPSGTYNEQFF,TGCGCCAGCAGCTTGACTCCTAGCGGGACCTACAATGAGCAGTTCTTC
17,TRBV9,NA,TRBJ2-7,NA,CASSLDLSGTQTYEQYF,TGTGCCAGCAGCTTGGACCTCTCCGGGACCCAGACCTACGAGCAGTACTTC
17,TRBV5-1,TRBD2,TRBJ2-3,NA,CASSFGTSGASTDTQYF,TGCGCCAGCAGCTTCGGGACTAGCGGAGCTAGCACAGATACGCAGTATTTT
15,TRBV4-2,TRBD1,TRBJ1-5,NA,CASSYGTGANQPQHF,TGTGCCAGCAGTTACGGGACAGGGGCAAATCAGCCCCAGCATTTT
15,TRBV27,NA,TRBJ1-1,NA,CATRGRGRKNTEAFF,TGTGCCACTCGGGGACGGGGGAGGAAGAACACTGAAGCTTTCTTT
14,TRBV4-2,NA,TRBJ2-5,NA,CASSPDSGQETQYF,TGTGCCAGCAGCCCCGATTCAGGCCAAGAGACCCAGTACTTC
13,TRBV4-1,NA,TRBJ2-3,NA,CASSQLVGDTQYF,TGCGCCAGCAGCCAATTAGTTGGAGATACGCAGTATTTT
14,TRBV28,NA,TRBJ1-5,once,CASQGGSSNQPQHF,TGTGCCAGCCAGGGCGGAAGTAGCAATCAGCCCCAGCATTTT
14,TRBV2,NA,TRBJ2-7,NA,CASSDSRDRLGQYF,TGTGCCAGCAGTGACAGTAGGGACCGCCTAGGGCAGTACTTC
16,TRBV11-2,NA,TRBJ1-5,NA,CASSLWGGSSNQPQHF,TGTGCCAGCAGCTTATGGGGGGGTAGTAGCAATCAGCCCCAGCATTTT
13,TRBV7-9,NA,TRBJ1-5,NA,CASQLGGDQPQHF,TGTGCCAGCCAATTAGGAGGAGACCAGCCCCAGCATTTT
13,TRBV29-1,NA,TRBJ1-5,NA,CSVEESWGQPQHF,TGCAGCGTTGAGGAGAGTTGGGGTCAGCCCCAGCATTTT